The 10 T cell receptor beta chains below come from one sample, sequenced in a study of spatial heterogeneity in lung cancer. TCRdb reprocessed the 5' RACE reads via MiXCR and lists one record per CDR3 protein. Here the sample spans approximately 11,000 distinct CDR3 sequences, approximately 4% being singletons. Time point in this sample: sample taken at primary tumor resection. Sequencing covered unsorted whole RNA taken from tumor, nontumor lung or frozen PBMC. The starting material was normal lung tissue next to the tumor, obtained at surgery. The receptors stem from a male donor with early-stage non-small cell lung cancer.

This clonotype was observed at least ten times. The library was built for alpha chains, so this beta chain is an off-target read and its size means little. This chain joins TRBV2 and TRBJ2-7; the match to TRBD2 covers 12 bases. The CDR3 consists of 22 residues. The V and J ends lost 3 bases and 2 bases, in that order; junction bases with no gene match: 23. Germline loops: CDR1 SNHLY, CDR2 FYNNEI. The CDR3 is CASSDPYAGGLASGREPYEQYF. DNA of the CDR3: TGTGCCAGCAGTGATCCGTACGCCGGGGGATTGGCTAGCGGGAGGGAGCCCTACGAGCAGTACTTC.

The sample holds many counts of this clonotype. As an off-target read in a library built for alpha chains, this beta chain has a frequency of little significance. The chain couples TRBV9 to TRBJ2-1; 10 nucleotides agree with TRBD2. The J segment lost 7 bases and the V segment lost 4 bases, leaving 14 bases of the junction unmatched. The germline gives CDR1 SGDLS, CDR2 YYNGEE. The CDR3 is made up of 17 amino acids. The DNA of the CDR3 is TGTGCCAGCAGCTTAGAGGTAGTAGCGGGGGGTTGGAATGAGCAGTTCTTC. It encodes CASSLEVVAGGWNEQFF. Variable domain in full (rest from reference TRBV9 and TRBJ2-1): DSGVTQTPKHLITATGQRVTLRCSPRSGDLSVYWYQQSLDQGLQFLIQYYNGEERAKGNILERFSAQQFPDLHSELNLSSLELGDSALYFCASSLEVVAGGWNEQFFGPGTRLTVL.

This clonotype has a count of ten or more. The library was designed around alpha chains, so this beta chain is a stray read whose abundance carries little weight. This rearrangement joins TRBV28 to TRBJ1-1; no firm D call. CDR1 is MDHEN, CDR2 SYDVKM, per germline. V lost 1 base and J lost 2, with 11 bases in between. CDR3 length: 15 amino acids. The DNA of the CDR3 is TGTGCCAGCAGTTTATCGGGGAAGGAAAACACTGAAGCTTTCTTT. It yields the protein CASSLSGKENTEAFF.

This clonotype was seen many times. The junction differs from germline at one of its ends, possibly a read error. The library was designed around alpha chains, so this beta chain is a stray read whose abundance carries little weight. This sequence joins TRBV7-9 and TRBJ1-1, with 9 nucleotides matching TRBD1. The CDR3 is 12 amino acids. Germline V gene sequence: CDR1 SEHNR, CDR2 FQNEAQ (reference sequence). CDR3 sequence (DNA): TGTGCCAGCAGCTCGGGACAGGGATGGGGATTGTTT. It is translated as CASSSGQGWGLF. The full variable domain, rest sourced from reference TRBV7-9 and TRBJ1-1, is DTGVSQNPRHKITKRGQNVTFRCDPISEHNRLYWYRQTLGQGPEFLTYFQNEAQLEKSRLLSDRFSAERPKGSFSTLEIQRTEQGDSAMYLCASSSGQGWGLFGQGTRLTVV.

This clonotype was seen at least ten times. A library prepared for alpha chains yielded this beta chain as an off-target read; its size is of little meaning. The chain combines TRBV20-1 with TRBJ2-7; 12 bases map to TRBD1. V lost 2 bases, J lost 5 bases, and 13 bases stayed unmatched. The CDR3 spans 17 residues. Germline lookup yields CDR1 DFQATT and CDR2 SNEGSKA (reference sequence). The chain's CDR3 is CSARLTGTGGNEDEQYF. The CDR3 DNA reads TGCAGTGCTAGACTAACCGGGACAGGGGGCAACGAGGACGAGCAGTACTTC.

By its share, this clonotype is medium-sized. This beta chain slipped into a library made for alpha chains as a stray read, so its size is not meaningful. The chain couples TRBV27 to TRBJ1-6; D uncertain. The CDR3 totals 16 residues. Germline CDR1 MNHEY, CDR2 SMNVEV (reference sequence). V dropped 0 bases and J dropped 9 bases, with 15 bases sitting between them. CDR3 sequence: CASSLSIIERSSPLHF. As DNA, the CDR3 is TGTGCCAGCAGTTTATCGATCATAGAAAGGTCTTCACCCCTCCACTTT.

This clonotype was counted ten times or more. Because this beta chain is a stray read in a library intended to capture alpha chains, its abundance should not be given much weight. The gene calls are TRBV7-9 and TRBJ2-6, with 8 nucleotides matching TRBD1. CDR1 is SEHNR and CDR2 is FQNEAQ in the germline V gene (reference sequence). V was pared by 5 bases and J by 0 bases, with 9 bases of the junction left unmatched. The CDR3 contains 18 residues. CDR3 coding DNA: TGTGCCAGCAGCCACCCGACAGGGGCATTCTCTGGGGCCAACGTCCTGACTTTC. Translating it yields CASSHPTGAFSGANVLTF.

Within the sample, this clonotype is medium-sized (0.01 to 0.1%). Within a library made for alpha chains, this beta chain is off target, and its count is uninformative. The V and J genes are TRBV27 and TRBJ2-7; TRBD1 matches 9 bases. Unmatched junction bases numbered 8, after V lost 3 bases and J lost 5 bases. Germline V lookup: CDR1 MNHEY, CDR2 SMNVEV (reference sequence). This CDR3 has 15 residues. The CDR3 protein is CASSFTGTGHHEQYF. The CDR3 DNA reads TGTGCCAGCAGTTTTACCGGGACAGGGCACCACGAGCAGTACTTC.

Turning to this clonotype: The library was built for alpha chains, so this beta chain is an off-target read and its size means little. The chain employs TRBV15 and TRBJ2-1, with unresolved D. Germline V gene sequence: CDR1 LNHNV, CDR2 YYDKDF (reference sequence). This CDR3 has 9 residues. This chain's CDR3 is CVPSGEQFF. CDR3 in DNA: TGTGTCCCGTCTGGTGAGCAGTTCTTC.

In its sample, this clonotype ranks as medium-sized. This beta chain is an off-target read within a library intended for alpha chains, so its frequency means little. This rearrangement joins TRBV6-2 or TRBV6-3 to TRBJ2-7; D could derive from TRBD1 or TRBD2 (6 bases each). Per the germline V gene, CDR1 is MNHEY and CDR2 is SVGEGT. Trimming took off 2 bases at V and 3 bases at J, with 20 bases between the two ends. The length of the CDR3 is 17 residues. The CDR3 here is CASSYSQTGGEYYEQYF. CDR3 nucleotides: TGTGCCAGCAGTTACAGTCAGACCGGGGGCGAGTACTACGAGCAGTACTTC.